The 25 T cell receptor beta chains reported below all come from one sample, sequenced in a study of T-cell memory formation after mild COVID-19. Via MiXCR, TCRdb re-called the 5' RACE reads, giving one row per CDR3 protein. Found here are 450,000 or so distinct CDR3 sequences, 20% of them singletons; the top ten hold 8.4%. Sequences were obtained from PBMCs or a T cell subset sorted from them (not recorded which). Receptor source: an adult woman who had mild COVID-19 (a few samples of this study predate the infection). Cell type and time point are not known.

The chain joins TRBV4-1 to TRBJ2-6; 8 bases agree with TRBD2. This CDR3 comprises 20 residues. After removal of 4 bases from V and 0 bases from J, the junction contained 14 bases not matched to a gene. Germline loops: CDR1 MGHRA, CDR2 YSYEKL. CDR3 amino acids: CASSPLGLAGTGSGANVLTF. The CDR3, as DNA: TGCGCCAGCAGCCCCCTCGGGTTAGCGGGGACCGGCTCTGGGGCCAACGTCCTGACTTTC.

This clonotype has a handful of counts. The CDR3 DNA reads TGCGCCAGCAGCCAAGTTGTTAGCATCGGTGAGCAGTTCTTC. Protein product: CASSQVVSIGEQFF. The chain uses TRBV4-1 and TRBJ2-1; D remains unclear. Germline V gene lookup returns CDR1 MGHRA and CDR2 YSYEKL. This CDR3 is built from 14 residues. V lost 1 base to trimming and J lost 9 bases, with 13 bases between them.

This clonotype was observed many times. This rearrangement joins TRBV29-1 to TRBJ1-4, with D possibly matching TRBD1 (5 bases). V dropped 0 bases and J dropped 7 bases, with 12 bases sitting between them. The CDR3 length is 14 residues. Germline V gene sequence: CDR1 SQVTM, CDR2 ANQGSEA. The CDR3 region is CSVEEGGKAEKLFF. CDR3 DNA: TGCAGCGTTGAAGAGGGGGGTAAAGCTGAAAAACTGTTTTTT.

The chain joins TRBV2 to TRBJ2-3; D is possibly TRBD1 (5 bases). CDR1 and CDR2 from the germline V gene are SNHLY and FYNNEI. With 10 bases removed from V and 3 bases from J, the gap between germline ends came to 11 bases. The CDR3 is 12 residues long. The CDR3 spells CATDPGTDTQYF. The CDR3 region has the DNA TGTGCCACAGATCCAGGGACAGATACGCAGTATTTT.

The chain recombines TRBV7-9 with TRBJ2-1; 9 nucleotides line up with TRBD2. The CDR3 spans 18 residues. The J segment lost 5 bases and the V segment lost 0 bases, leaving 11 bases of the junction unmatched. From germline, CDR1 is SEHNR and CDR2 FQNEAQ (reference sequence). The CDR3 DNA sequence: TGTGCCAGCAGCTTAGCCCTAAACCTAGCGGGGAGCAACAATGAGCAGTTCTTC. Its protein product is CASSLALNLAGSNNEQFF.

V and J are TRBV18 and TRBJ2-1, with 8 bases that match TRBD1. CDR3 length equals 16 residues. CDR1 is KGHSH and CDR2 is LQKENI in the germline V gene. V gave up 6 bases and J gave up 4 bases; unmatched junction bases: 11. The CDR3 protein is CASSQDQGASYNEQFF. DNA of the CDR3: TGTGCCAGCTCTCAAGACCAGGGGGCATCGTACAATGAGCAGTTCTTC. Variable domain in full (rest from reference TRBV18 and TRBJ2-1): NAGVMQNPRHLVRRRGQEARLRCSPMKGHSHVYWYRQLPEEGLKFMVYLQKENIIDESGMPKERFSAEFPKEGPSILRIQQVVRGDSAAYFCASSQDQGASYNEQFFGPGTRLTVL.

CDR3 region: CASSIGERHGYTF. CDR3 in DNA: TGTGCCAGTAGTATCGGTGAGAGACATGGCTACACCTTC. The chain joins TRBV19 to TRBJ1-2; no clear D. The length of the CDR3 is 13 residues. With 3 bases removed from V and 6 bases from J, the gap between germline ends came to 11 bases. Germline-derived CDR1 and CDR2 are LNHDA and SQIVND (reference sequence).

The chain combines TRBV5-1 with TRBJ2-7; 7 positions match TRBD2. Germline lookup yields CDR1 SGHRS and CDR2 YFSETQ. J gave up 2 bases and V 4 bases, and 9 bases lay outside the gene matches. The CDR3 has 15 residues. This CDR3 reads CASSREEGSPYEQYF. CDR3 DNA: TGCGCCAGCAGCCGGGAGGAGGGCTCCCCCTACGAGCAGTACTTC.

This clonotype was seen once. Possible read error: a much larger clone is one base away. V usage is TRBV6-6 and J usage is TRBJ2-5; 7 bases match TRBD1. The CDR3 totals 14 residues. CDR1 MNHNY and CDR2 SVGAGI come from the germline V gene (reference sequence). The CDR3 DNA reads TGTGACAGCAGTTACGGCAGGGGGTCTGAGACCCAGTACTTC. This translates into CDSSYGRGSETQYF.

The chain combines TRBV7-2 with TRBJ2-7, with D tentatively TRBD1 or TRBD2 (5 bases each). Trimming pared 5 bases from V and 3 bases from J, leaving 14 bases between. The CDR3 spans 14 residues. Germline V gene data show CDR1 as SGHTA and CDR2 as FQGNSA. The CDR3 bases are TGTGCCAGCAGCAGAGGTTCGGGACGCTACGAGCAGTACTTC. Protein product: CASSRGSGRYEQYF.

The chain links TRBV24-1 to TRBJ1-4; 8 nucleotides match TRBD1. The CDR3 spans 15 residues. Looked up from germline, CDR1 is KGHDR and CDR2 is SFDVKD. V trimming: 4 bases; J trimming: 5 bases; junction bases outside the gene matches: 5. The CDR3 reads CATSDSRGRNEKLFF. The CDR3 DNA sequence: TGTGCCACCAGTGACTCCAGGGGGCGGAATGAAAAACTGTTTTTT.

In nucleotides, the CDR3 is TGCAGCGGAGGAGGGGGGAAGGGAAATGAGCAGTTCTTC. Translated: CSGGGGKGNEQFF. The chain couples TRBV29-1 to TRBJ2-1; perhaps D is TRBD1 or TRBD2 (6 bases each). V was pared by 7 bases and J by 7 bases, with 17 bases between. CDR1 SQVTM and CDR2 ANQGSEA come from the germline V gene. This CDR3 has 13 amino acids.

V and J are TRBV11-1 and TRBJ1-2, with TRBD1 matching over 7 bases. Unmatched junction bases numbered 13, after V lost 5 bases and J lost 4 bases. Germline V lookup: CDR1 SGHAT, CDR2 FQDESV (reference sequence). The CDR3 runs 16 residues. The CDR3, as DNA: TGTGCCAGCAGCCCCATCAACAGGGGTGGCACCTATGGCTACACCTTC. Translated: CASSPINRGGTYGYTF.

This clonotype has at least ten counts. The genes are TRBV7-2 and TRBJ2-1; 8 nucleotides line up with TRBD2. The CDR3 is 15 residues long. Germline trimming cut 1 base from V and 4 bases from J; bases unmatched to any gene: 3. CDR1 is SGHTA and CDR2 is FQGNSA in the germline V gene. CDR3 amino acids: CASSLVPSGYNEQFF. The CDR3 DNA follows: TGTGCCAGCAGCTTAGTCCCTAGCGGGTACAATGAGCAGTTCTTC.

The genes are TRBV7-2 and TRBJ2-7; the D is unclear. CDR1 and CDR2 (germline): SGHTA, FQGNSA. There are 13 residues in the CDR3. Trimming cost V 5 bases and J 3 bases, with 11 bases left between them. CDR3 region: CASSPGPVYEQYF. CDR3 DNA sequence: TGTGCCAGCAGCCCCGGGCCAGTCTACGAGCAGTACTTC.

In this sample, this clonotype turned up a few times. This sequence joins TRBV6-5 and TRBJ1-3; D is undetermined. Between the trimmed V and J ends, which lost 5 bases and 2 bases, there was a span of 16 bases. The CDR3 has 16 amino acids. Per germline, CDR1 MNHEY and CDR2 SVGAGI. The CDR3 DNA sequence: TGTGCCAGCAGTCCTTTGATCCCGGCTCCTGGAAACACCATATATTTT. As protein: CASSPLIPAPGNTIYF.

V is TRBV7-9 and J is TRBJ1-2; D uncertain. CDR3 length: 11 residues. The V and J ends lost 5 bases and 7 bases respectively, with 8 bases between them. Germline V lookup: CDR1 SEHNR, CDR2 FQNEAQ (reference sequence). The chain's CDR3 is CASSIEGGYTF. The CDR3 DNA reads as TGTGCCAGCAGCATAGAGGGTGGCTACACCTTC.

The chain combines TRBV7-9 with TRBJ1-1, with unresolved D. CDR3 length: 14 residues. Trimming left V 3 bases short and J 3 bases short, with 11 bases between. Germline lookup yields CDR1 SEHNR and CDR2 FQNEAQ (reference sequence). The CDR3 region has the DNA TGTGCCAGCAGCTTTCTTGGGGAGGACACTGAAGCTTTCTTT. Amino acids: CASSFLGEDTEAFF.

At least ten counts were recorded for this clonotype. This chain uses TRBV30 with TRBJ2-7; 9 bases match TRBD2. Germline loops: CDR1 GTSNPN, CDR2 SVGIG (reference sequence). This CDR3 region has 16 residues. V was pared by 1 base and J by 0 bases, with 7 bases of the junction left unmatched. The CDR3 sequence: CAWSAIRLAASYEQYF. CDR3 nucleotides: TGTGCCTGGAGTGCTATAAGACTAGCGGCCTCCTACGAGCAGTACTTC.

The genes are TRBV27 and TRBJ1-2; a weak D match, TRBD1 (6 bases). The CDR3 length is 14 residues. The ends were cut back, 5 bases at V and 6 bases at J, with 16 bases in the middle. Looked up from germline, CDR1 is MNHEY and CDR2 is SMNVEV (reference sequence). This chain's CDR3 is CASSPLQGIDGYTF. The CDR3 DNA is TGTGCCAGCAGTCCACTACAGGGAATCGATGGCTACACCTTC.

The CDR3 protein is CATSRDAHEQYF. The CDR3 coding sequence is TGTGCCACCAGCAGAGATGCCCACGAGCAGTACTTC. The genes are TRBV15 and TRBJ2-7; no clear D. CDR3 length equals 12 residues. The V gene lost 0 bases and the J gene lost 5 bases, with 5 bases spanning the gap. Germline V lookup: CDR1 LNHNV, CDR2 YYDKDF (reference sequence).

The chain is built from TRBV30 and TRBJ2-1, with 8 nucleotides matching TRBD2. The CDR3 runs to 15 residues. V gave up 4 bases and J gave up 4 bases; unmatched junction bases: 9. Germline lookup yields CDR1 GTSNPN and CDR2 SVGIG (reference sequence). In DNA form, the CDR3 reads TGTGCCTGGACCCAAGCGGGAGAGAGGTACAATGAGCAGTTCTTC. Its protein product is CAWTQAGERYNEQFF.

This chain joins TRBV29-1 and TRBJ2-7; TRBD1 might be the D (5 bases). Germline values: CDR1 SQVTM, CDR2 ANQGSEA. Trimming took off 4 bases at V and 2 bases at J, with 12 bases between the two ends. CDR3 length: 13 amino acids. The CDR3: CSVVGRPPYEQYF. CDR3 nucleotides: TGCAGCGTTGTGGGGCGACCCCCCTACGAGCAGTACTTC.

In its sample, this clonotype was seen a few times. This chain connects TRBV29-1 to TRBJ2-7; weak D call: TRBD1 (6 bases). Germline lookup yields CDR1 SQVTM and CDR2 ANQGSEA. Trimming removed 6 bases from V and 0 bases from J, with 18 bases in between. This CDR3 contains 15 residues. CDR3 loop: CSVRANQGGSYEQYF. The DNA of the CDR3 is TGCAGCGTGCGGGCCAACCAAGGGGGCTCCTACGAGCAGTACTTC.

The J gene is TRBJ2-7, the V gene TRBV7-6; no definite D call. The germline CDR1 and CDR2 sequences are SGHVS and FNYEAQ. V was trimmed by 5 bases and J by 6 bases, leaving 17 bases between them. The CDR3 extends over 14 amino acids. CDR3 amino acids: CASSPPLGISEQYF. The CDR3, as DNA: TGTGCCAGCAGCCCCCCCCTAGGTATATCCGAGCAGTACTTC.